This T cell receptor (beta chain) was obtained from a study of blood T cell repertoires in COVID-19. In the study overall: Some COVID-19 samples were acute and others convalescent; all came from the United States, Italy and Spain. T cells, B-cell-depleted T cells, or PBMCs supplied cDNA or gDNA.

The V end lost 3 bases, the J end lost 0 bases, and 18 bases lay between the germline ends. The CDR3 is 17 amino acids. Per the germline V gene, CDR1 is LNHDA and CDR2 is SQIVND (reference sequence). In the authors' methods: Estimation of nucleated cell counts relied on the amplification of reference gene primers. Clones were sequenced by immunoSEQ multiplex PCR, and TCRdb holds only the in-frame ones, with some missing. V and J calls and clone size are given by that table; D and trimming were obtained from the DNA. The sample holds some 370,000 clones; 90% are singletons and the top ten take approximately 6.2%.

Specimen: peripheral blood. This chain joins TRBV19 and TRBJ2-7, with D possibly being TRBD2 (6 bases). The sequence was obtained from a man aged 18 to 30 with active or convalescent COVID-19. The CDR3 region has the DNA TGTGCCAGTAGTATTTTTTACCGGGACTCCAGCTCCTACGAGCAGTACTTC. Protein sequence: CASSIFYRDSSSYEQYF.